These 28 T cell receptor beta chains were sequenced from one sample in a study of cytomegalovirus exposure and HLA in healthy donors. In the PCR, 60 Vbeta and 13 Jbeta primers were used. Using immunoSEQ multiplex PCR, the repertoire was profiled, and TCRdb retains in-frame clones only, with some absent. Counted here are 25,000 to 35,000 clones, about 83% occurring once; the ten biggest clones make up roughly 2.5%. Sequencing was performed on PBMCs. The source is a boy aged 5-17 years in good health and CMV-seronegative.

The chain has TRBV5-1 and TRBJ1-1; D is ambiguous. The V gene lost 4 bases and the J gene lost 0 bases, with 16 bases spanning the gap. This CDR3 has 16 residues. Germline CDR1 and CDR2: SGHRS and YFSETQ. In DNA form, the CDR3 reads TGCGCCAGCAGCCCCCCGGGTTTAAGCATGAACACTGAAGCTTTCTTT. Amino acids: CASSPPGLSMNTEAFF.

J is TRBJ2-5 and V is TRBV28; the match to TRBD2 covers 14 bases. CDR1 and CDR2 (germline): MDHEN, SYDVKM. V gave up 5 bases and J gave up 4 bases; unmatched junction bases: 3. The CDR3 is made up of 15 amino acids. Written as DNA, the CDR3 is TGTGCCAGCAGTAAAGGGACTAGCGGGAGAGAGACCCAGTACTTC. Its protein product is CASSKGTSGRETQYF.

The genes are TRBV21-1 and TRBJ2-5; TRBD2, the table's D call, lacks a check against the DNA. TRBV21-1 is labeled a pseudogene. The length of the CDR3 is 16 residues. DNA of the CDR3: TGTGCCAGCAGCAAACTACTAGCGGGGATTAAAGAGACCCAGTACTTC. Its protein is CASSKLLAGIKETQYF.

About this clone: Its ends do not fully match the called genes, so a read error is possible. The chain employs TRBV7-9 and TRBJ2-7, with 7 bases fitting TRBD1. The germline V gene has CDR1 SEHNR and CDR2 FQNEAQ (reference sequence). The CDR3 covers 13 residues. The CDR3 spells CSSSFTGDYEQYF. The CDR3 bases are TGTTCCAGCAGCTTTACAGGGGACTACGAGCAGTACTTC. Full variable domain (rest looked up from reference TRBV7-9 and TRBJ2-7): DTGVSQNPRHKITKRGQNVTFRCDPISEHNRLYWYRQTLGQGPEFLTYFQNEAQLEKSRLLSDRFSAERPKGSFSTLEIQRTEQGDSAMYLCSSSFTGDYEQYFGPGTRLTVT.

A few counts support this clone. The chain joins TRBV7-6 to TRBJ2-2; D uncertain. This CDR3 region has 12 residues. V lost 5 bases and J 7 bases, leaving 8 bases between the germline ends. CDR1 and CDR2 from the germline V gene are SGHVS and FNYEAQ. The CDR3 protein is CASSPHNGELFF. In DNA, the CDR3 is TGTGCCAGCAGCCCCCACAACGGGGAGCTGTTTTTT.

The CDR3 spells CASRWDRYTGELFF. CDR3 nucleotides: TGTGCCAGCAGGTGGGACAGATACACCGGGGAGCTGTTTTTT. The rearrangement links TRBV6-5 to TRBJ2-2; 7 bases align to TRBD1. The CDR3 has 14 residues. Germline V gene sequence: CDR1 MNHEY, CDR2 SVGAGI. The V gene end was trimmed by 6 bases and the J gene end by 3 bases; junction bases not matched to a gene: 4.

The gene calls are TRBV2 and TRBJ2-1, with 7 bases identical to TRBD2. CDR3 length: 17 residues. V lost 3 bases, J lost 0 bases, and 8 bases stayed unmatched. Germline V gene lookup returns CDR1 SNHLY and CDR2 FYNNEI. The CDR3 is CASSEESGASSYNEQFF. CDR3 DNA: TGTGCCAGCAGTGAGGAAAGCGGGGCGAGCTCCTACAATGAGCAGTTCTTC.

The chain couples TRBV29-1 to TRBJ2-6, with D possibly being TRBD1 (5 bases). This CDR3 spans 15 amino acids. Trimming took 3 bases from V and 1 from J, leaving 10 bases between them. Germline assignment: CDR1 SQVTM and CDR2 ANQGSEA. CDR3 residues: CSVENQGSGANVLTF. The CDR3 coding sequence is TGCAGCGTTGAGAACCAGGGTTCTGGGGCCAACGTCCTGACTTTC.

This clone was counted between two and nine times. The chain carries TRBV2 and TRBJ1-1, with 7 bases that match TRBD1. The CDR3 spans 15 residues. The germline V gene has CDR1 SNHLY and CDR2 FYNNEI. J lost 4 bases, V lost 10 bases, and 15 bases had no gene match. This CDR3 is CATQKQGSMGTEAFF. The CDR3 region has the DNA TGTGCCACGCAAAAACAGGGGAGTATGGGCACTGAAGCTTTCTTT.

This clone came up once. The chain carries TRBV5-1 and TRBJ1-4; tentatively, D is TRBD1 (5 bases). CDR1 is SGHRS, CDR2 YFSETQ, per germline. This CDR3 comprises 16 residues. V was clipped by 2 bases and J by 7 bases, with 18 bases between them. CDR3 nucleotide sequence: TGCGCCAGCAGCTTTGGGAGGGACCCCTCTAGTGAAAAACTGTTTTTT. It encodes CASSFGRDPSSEKLFF. The variable domain in full, completed from reference TRBV5-1 and TRBJ1-4, reads KAGVTQTPRYLIKTRGQQVTLSCSPISGHRSVSWYQQTPGQGLQFLFEYFSETQRNKGNFPGRFSGRQFSNSRSEMNVSTLELGDSALYLCASSFGRDPSSEKLFFGSGTQLSVL.

The chain joins TRBV7-3 to TRBJ2-7; D possibly corresponds to TRBD1 (6 bases). Germline lookup yields CDR1 SGHTA and CDR2 FQGTGA. The CDR3 runs 13 residues. The V end lost 5 bases, the J end lost 2 bases, and 10 bases lay between the germline ends. The CDR3 reads CASSRDRTYEQYF. CDR3 nucleotides: TGTGCCAGCAGCCGTGACAGGACCTACGAGCAGTACTTC.

The chain couples TRBV29-1 to TRBJ1-4, with 7 bases matching TRBD1. V lost 6 bases and J lost 5; bases outside the gene matches: 15. The CDR3 is made up of 16 amino acids. The germline CDR1 and CDR2 sequences are SQVTM and ANQGSEA. DNA for the CDR3: TGCAGCGTACAAAAGGGACAGAAGCGGGTCAATGAAAAACTGTTTTTT. Translating gives CSVQKGQKRVNEKLFF.

The DNA for the CDR3 is TGTGCCAGCAGCTTAGCCAGCGGGGGGGCCTACGAGCAGTACTTC. It encodes CASSLASGGAYEQYF. The rearrangement joins TRBV11-2 to TRBJ2-7, with TRBD2 identical over 10 bases. The germline CDR1 and CDR2 sequences are SGHAT and FQNNGV. CDR3 length: 15 amino acids. The ends lost 1 base at V and 2 bases at J; junction bases unmatched: 2.

V is TRBV6-6 and J is TRBJ2-2; 9 nucleotides line up with TRBD1. V gave up 1 base and J gave up 5 bases; unmatched junction bases: 2. Germline lookup yields CDR1 MNHNY and CDR2 SVGAGI (reference sequence). The CDR3 spans 15 residues. The CDR3 region has the DNA TGTGCCAGCAGTTACTTCGGGACAGGGACCGGGGAGCTGTTTTTT. Translating gives CASSYFGTGTGELFF.

This chain joins TRBV6-5 and TRBJ1-2, with D uncertain. In germline, CDR1 is MNHEY, CDR2 SVGAGI. The CDR3 totals 15 residues. V lost 0 bases to trimming and J lost 3 bases, with 11 bases between them. In nucleotides, the CDR3 is TGTGCCAGCAGTTACTCCCAGTTCCCCTACTATGGCTACACCTTC. It yields the protein CASSYSQFPYYGYTF.

This chain links TRBV12-5 with TRBJ1-1; D possibly corresponds to TRBD1 (5 bases). This CDR3 region has 16 residues. Trimming removed 3 bases at V and 0 bases at J, with 14 bases between. The germline V gene encodes CDR1 LGHNT and CDR2 FRNRAP. The CDR3 DNA is TGTGCTAGTGGTTTTTTGCTCCCAGGGTTGAACACTGAAGCTTTCTTT. This sequence encodes CASGFLLPGLNTEAFF.

This sequence joins TRBV9 and TRBJ2-2; perhaps TRBD2 as D (6 bases). Trimming took off 3 bases at V and 3 bases at J, with 15 bases between the two ends. Germline CDR1 and CDR2: SGDLS and YYNGEE. The CDR3 is 16 residues long. The CDR3 region is CASSADLAGHTGELFF. CDR3 DNA sequence: TGTGCCAGCAGCGCCGACCTGGCGGGGCACACCGGGGAGCTGTTTTTT.

The V gene is TRBV2, the J gene TRBJ1-1; D gene unclear. CDR1 is SNHLY, CDR2 FYNNEI, per germline. This CDR3 has 14 residues. Trimming shortened V by 2 bases and J by 1 base, and 8 bases separated the two germline ends. The CDR3: CASSERRGNTEAFF. CDR3 bases: TGTGCCAGCAGTGAACGAAGAGGGAACACTGAAGCTTTCTTT.

J is TRBJ2-5 and V is TRBV6-5; D unclear. V dropped 0 bases and J dropped 2 bases, with 7 bases sitting between them. Germline CDR1 is MNHEY and CDR2 is SVGAGI. The CDR3 extends over 14 amino acids. CDR3 sequence: CASSYSGQQETQYF. For the CDR3, the DNA is TGTGCCAGCAGTTACTCGGGCCAGCAAGAGACCCAGTACTTC.

The chain employs TRBV6-6 and TRBJ2-2; D remains ambiguous. The length of the CDR3 is 13 residues. Trimming removed 7 bases at V and 6 bases at J, with 12 bases between. Per germline, CDR1 MNHNY and CDR2 SVGAGI (reference sequence). The CDR3 coding sequence is TGTGCCAGCAAGCTCCTAGGCCCCGGGGAGCTGTTTTTT. This gives the protein CASKLLGPGELFF.

This chain links TRBV9 with TRBJ2-3; 13 positions agree with TRBD2. CDR1 and CDR2 from the germline V gene are SGDLS and YYNGEE. There are 17 residues in the CDR3. V shed 3 bases and J 5 bases; nucleotides not matched to a gene: 9. The chain's CDR3 is CASSAHTSGGAQDTQYF. CDR3 sequence (DNA): TGTGCCAGCAGCGCTCATACTAGCGGGGGGGCCCAAGATACGCAGTATTTT. Full variable domain (outside the CDR3, taken from reference TRBV9 and TRBJ2-3): DSGVTQTPKHLITATGQRVTLRCSPRSGDLSVYWYQQSLDQGLQFLIQYYNGEERAKGNILERFSAQQFPDLHSELNLSSLELGDSALYFCASSAHTSGGAQDTQYFGPGTRLTVL.

The chain recombines TRBV10-3 with TRBJ1-2; D might be TRBD1 (6 bases). CDR1 ENHRY and CDR2 SYGVKD come from the germline V gene. The CDR3 is 13 amino acids. Trimming stripped 2 bases from V and 7 bases from J, with 11 bases between. Here the CDR3 DNA reads TGTGCCATCAGTGAGACAGGGTCTGTTGGCTACACCTTC. Translation gives CAISETGSVGYTF.

This clone was recorded only once. The rearrangement joins TRBV10-3 to TRBJ1-4, with 11 bases fitting TRBD1. CDR1 and CDR2 from the germline V gene are ENHRY and SYGVKD. The length of the CDR3 is 16 residues. V lost 6 bases and J lost 7; bases outside the gene matches: 10. The CDR3 DNA sequence: TGTGCCATCAGCGTAACCGGACAGGGGGCGCTTGAAAAACTGTTTTTT. Amino acids: CAISVTGQGALEKLFF.

In nucleotides, the CDR3 is TGTGCCAGCAGCTCCATAGCGGGGGGAAACATTCAGTACTTC. Residues: CASSSIAGGNIQYF. This chain uses TRBV11-2 with TRBJ2-4; the match to TRBD2 covers 10 bases. Unmatched junction bases numbered 3, after V lost 4 bases and J lost 6 bases. The CDR3 has 14 residues. Germline V gene lookup returns CDR1 SGHAT and CDR2 FQNNGV. Using reference TRBV11-2 and TRBJ2-4 for the parts outside the CDR3, the full variable domain is EAGVAQSPRYKIIEKRQSVAFWCNPISGHATLYWYQQILGQGPKLLIQFQNNGVVDDSQLPKDRFSAERLKGVDSTLKIQPAKLEDSAVYLCASSSIAGGNIQYFGAGTRLSVL.

This clone occurred once. The chain links TRBV5-5 to TRBJ1-4, with 7 bases aligning to TRBD1. The CDR3 extends over 14 amino acids. The V gene end was trimmed by 4 bases and the J gene end by 5 bases; junction bases not matched to a gene: 5. The germline CDR1 and CDR2 sequences are SGHKS and YYEKEE (reference sequence). The CDR3 region has the DNA TGTGCCAGCAGCACAGGGGCCGTAAATGAAAAACTGTTTTTT. It specifies CASSTGAVNEKLFF.

V gene TRBV7-9 combines with J gene TRBJ1-1, with D maybe TRBD1 (5 bases). Germline lookup yields CDR1 SEHNR and CDR2 FQNEAQ (reference sequence). The CDR3 covers 16 residues. The V end lost 4 bases, the J end lost 0 bases, and 15 bases lay between the germline ends. CDR3 in DNA: TGTGCCAGCAGCTCGACAGCTAAGCATATGAACACTGAAGCTTTCTTT. It is translated as CASSSTAKHMNTEAFF.

V and J are TRBV10-3 and TRBJ1-2; 8 positions match TRBD1. Germline values: CDR1 ENHRY, CDR2 SYGVKD. There are 15 residues in the CDR3. The ends lost 3 bases at V and 0 bases at J; junction bases unmatched: 3. In DNA form, the CDR3 reads TGTGCCATCAGTGACCGGGACAGGCCTAACTATGGCTACACCTTC. The encoded protein is CAISDRDRPNYGYTF.

This clone was seen a few times. The rearrangement joins TRBV6-1 to TRBJ2-7; D not resolved. The V gene's germline CDR1 is MNHNS and CDR2 SASEGT. The length of the CDR3 is 13 residues. The V end lost 1 base, the J end lost 3 bases, and 7 bases lay between the germline ends. The CDR3 spells CASSEELFYEQYF. The CDR3 coding sequence is TGTGCCAGCAGTGAAGAGCTTTTCTACGAGCAGTACTTC.